Each of the 16 T cell receptor beta chains below was sequenced from the same sample in a study of post-analysis software for immune sequencing data. General study results and limits: Among roughly 5 TRBV segments more frequent in patients than controls were TRBV5-6, TRBV5-1 and TRBV20-1.

cDNA libraries for TCR beta contained unique molecular identifiers. TCRdb analysed the PCR reads with MiXCR anew, one entry per CDR3 protein. The data hold almost 700,000 distinct CDR3 sequences, with over 45% observed a single time. Antigen specificity for these receptors is unknown. The sequencing input was blood. These receptors originate from a girl aged 2 to 9 with multiple sclerosis.

The chain is built from TRBV11-1 and TRBJ2-1; D possibly matches TRBD1 or TRBD2 (5 bases each). V lost 4 bases to trimming and J lost 10 bases, with 11 bases between them. CDR3 size: 12 residues. The germline gives CDR1 SGHAT, CDR2 FQDESV (reference sequence). The CDR3 DNA is TGTGCCAGCAGCTCCGGGGCTCTCGAGCAGTTCTTC. Translating it yields CASSSGALEQFF.

V and J are TRBV29-1 and TRBJ2-1; TRBD2 might be the D (7 bases). The CDR3 is made up of 15 amino acids. The germline CDR1 and CDR2 sequences are SQVTM and ANQGSEA. Deletions cut 7 bases from V and 8 bases from J, with 24 bases between. The CDR3 nucleotides read TGCAGCGGTAGCCCCAACAGGGAGGGTAGGGATGAGCAGTTCTTC. Its protein is CSGSPNREGRDEQFF.

The sample holds one count of this clonotype. The chain couples TRBV6-2 or TRBV6-3 to TRBJ2-4; unclear D gene. From germline, CDR1 is MNHEY and CDR2 SVGEGT. The V gene lost 0 bases and the J gene lost 9 bases, with 12 bases spanning the gap. The CDR3 loop spans 14 amino acids. The CDR3 protein is CASSYSRLVSIQYF. For the CDR3, the DNA is TGTGCCAGCAGTTACTCGAGACTGGTGAGCATTCAGTACTTC.

This clonotype was counted only a few times. The chain recombines TRBV10-3 with TRBJ1-1; 7 bases line up with TRBD1. V gave up 7 bases and J gave up 0 bases; unmatched junction bases: 8. CDR1 ENHRY and CDR2 SYGVKD come from the germline V gene. This CDR3 region has 15 residues. The CDR3 region has the DNA TGTGCCATCAAAGGACAGGCACTCATGAACACTGAAGCTTTCTTT. It codes for CAIKGQALMNTEAFF.

The chain carries TRBV12-3 or TRBV12-4 and TRBJ2-5; perhaps TRBD2 as D (5 bases). V was shortened by 1 base and J by 5 bases, with 14 bases between the two germline ends. The CDR3 spans 15 residues. The CDR3 DNA follows: TGTGCCAGCAGTTTAGATAGAGGGATTCGTGAGACCCAGTACTTC. It encodes CASSLDRGIRETQYF.

In regard to this clonotype: Mismatch with germline at one junction end may stem from a read error. The gene calls are TRBV20-1 and TRBJ1-2; D not resolved. CDR3 length: 12 residues. Germline loops: CDR1 DFQATT, CDR2 SNEGSKA (reference sequence). CDR3 region: CSAREMSYGYTF. The CDR3 nucleotides read TGCAGTGCAAGAGAAATGTCCTATGGCTACACCTTC.

This clonotype has a handful of counts. The chain is built from TRBV12-3 or TRBV12-4 and TRBJ2-5, with a possible D match to TRBD2 (7 bases). The DNA end is more similar to TRBJ2-7, so the J call may be wrong. The CDR3 loop spans 14 amino acids. CDR3 loop: CASSFGGHPYEQYF. CDR3 nucleotide sequence: TGTGCCAGCAGTTTCGGGGGGCATCCCTACGAGCAGTACTTC.

This chain joins TRBV7-2 and TRBJ1-2; D gene unclear. V was shortened by 6 bases and J by 7 bases, with 15 bases between the two germline ends. CDR1 is SGHTA, CDR2 FQGNSA, per germline. The CDR3 covers 13 residues. This CDR3 is CASRGLGYSGYTF. The CDR3 bases are TGTGCCAGCAGAGGATTAGGATACTCTGGCTACACCTTC. Complete variable domain (other parts from reference TRBV7-2 and TRBJ1-2): GAGVSQSPSNKVTEKGKDVELRCDPISGHTALYWYRQSLGQGLEFLIYFQGNSAPDKSGLPSDRFSAERTGGSVSTLTIQRTQQEDSAVYLCASRGLGYSGYTFGSGTRLTVV.

Here the CDR3 DNA reads TGTGCCAGCAGTGAAGCGGGACAGGGGGCTAACTATGGCTACACCTTC. Translated, it gives CASSEAGQGANYGYTF. The rearrangement uses TRBV6-1 and TRBJ1-2; 11 positions agree with TRBD1. The CDR3 has 16 residues. The junction had 0 bases not matched to a gene; V was cut back by 0 bases and J by 0 bases. Germline V gene sequence: CDR1 MNHNS, CDR2 SASEGT.

In its sample, this clonotype was seen once. The V and J genes are TRBV6-2 or TRBV6-3 and TRBJ2-1; TRBD2 matches 8 bases. V lost 5 bases, J lost 8 bases, and 26 bases stayed unmatched. In germline, CDR1 is MNHEY, CDR2 SVGEGT. This CDR3 contains 20 residues. The CDR3 region is CASSPGELAGRGGQKDEQFF. The CDR3, as DNA: TGTGCCAGCAGTCCAGGGGAATTGGCAGGACGGGGGGGCCAAAAAGATGAGCAGTTCTTC.

The chain couples TRBV20-1 to TRBJ2-3; 8 bases line up with TRBD2. The J segment lost 6 bases and the V segment lost 6 bases, leaving 11 bases of the junction unmatched. CDR3 length: 14 amino acids. Germline V gene sequence: CDR1 DFQATT, CDR2 SNEGSKA (reference sequence). CDR3 sequence reads: CSATSGTSADTQYF. CDR3 nucleotide sequence: TGCAGTGCCACCTCCGGGACTAGTGCCGATACGCAGTATTTT.

The genes are TRBV7-9 and TRBJ2-1; 11 positions match TRBD2. With 3 bases clipped from V and 2 bases from J, the junction kept 9 bases outside the gene matches. This CDR3 spans 18 amino acids. From germline, CDR1 is SEHNR and CDR2 FQNEAQ (reference sequence). CDR3 sequence reads: CASSFKKTSGVTYNEQFF. CDR3 DNA: TGTGCCAGCAGCTTCAAGAAGACTAGCGGGGTTACCTACAATGAGCAGTTCTTC.

The rearrangement links TRBV12-5 to TRBJ1-1, with a possible D match to TRBD1 (5 bases). Germline V gene data show CDR1 as LGHNT and CDR2 as FRNRAP. With 1 base removed from V and 5 bases from J, the gap between germline ends came to 11 bases. This CDR3 region has 14 residues. The CDR3 region has the DNA TGTGCTAGTGGTTTGGGGGGGTCTAGGACTGAAGCTTTCTTT. Its translation: CASGLGGSRTEAFF.

The chain combines TRBV7-9 with TRBJ1-2, with D hard to call. This CDR3 contains 16 residues. CDR1 is SEHNR and CDR2 is FQNEAQ in the germline V gene (reference sequence). Trimming took 1 base from V and 0 from J, leaving 12 bases between them. DNA for the CDR3: TGTGCCAGCAGCTTAGGTGGGCCTCCGGCTAACTATGGCTACACCTTC. Amino acids: CASSLGGPPANYGYTF.

This chain's CDR3 is CATSVWAGRHNEQFF. CDR3 coding DNA: TGTGCCACCAGTGTTTGGGCGGGGCGACACAATGAGCAGTTCTTC. The chain uses TRBV24-1 and TRBJ2-1, with a weak D call TRBD2 (6 bases). Germline CDR1 KGHDR, CDR2 SFDVKD. V was shortened by 5 bases and J by 5 bases, with 15 bases between the two germline ends. The CDR3 consists of 15 residues.

This clonotype was seen a few times. This sequence joins TRBV6-2 or TRBV6-3 and TRBJ2-7, with TRBD1 matching over 9 bases. Germline V CDR1 and CDR2: MNHEY, SVGEGT. V was clipped by 6 bases and J by 4 bases; unmatched bases: 7. This CDR3 region has 14 residues. The CDR3 protein is CASRPGTGIYEQYF. CDR3 DNA: TGTGCCAGCAGACCCGGGACAGGGATTTACGAGCAGTACTTC.